This TCR beta chain was sequenced for a study of human T cells and chemical hapten exposure. Study summary: Alopecia universalis, totalis or areata was present in patients who were mostly female.

This clonotype was picked up a small number of times. Its antigen is unknown. The study, taken as a whole, reports: Among expanded TCRs, significantly more large CDR3 similarity clusters formed than among controls. Patch test score rose with PT1 expanded TCR count, significant at thresholds 8, 16 and 32, not 4.

TCRdb processed the RACE reads anew with MiXCR; each CDR3 protein has one entry. The repertoire holds about 68,000 distinct CDR3 sequences, with about a tenth as singletons. As to time point: pre-sensitization, week 0. The sample's treatment: therapeutic diphenylcyclopropenone sensitization with weekly scalp DPC. Blood was drawn before each patch test was applied. Germline values: CDR1 SEHNR, CDR2 FQNEAQ (reference sequence). This CDR3 is 15 amino acids long. V shed 1 base and J shed 1 base, with 11 bases lying between them. The sequence came from a woman between 45 and 60 years old with alopecia areata. Some clones in this sample may be carry-over from other donors' samples. This rearrangement joins TRBV7-9 to TRBJ2-7, with a weak D call TRBD2 (6 bases). This material consisted of whole blood, taken in connection with sensitization to the hapten diphenylcyclopropenone (DPC). Here the CDR3 reads CASSLVQGGSYEQYF. DNA of the CDR3: TGTGCCAGCAGCTTAGTCCAGGGAGGTTCCTACGAGCAGTACTTC.